A single sample gave rise to the 21 T cell receptor beta chains below, sequenced in a study of blood T cells in healthy people across ages. For the second PCR, which ran for roughly 7 to 11 cycles, a sample-barcoded 5' primer and a J-beta primer mix were used. TCRdb called the 5' RACE reads again in MiXCR, with one record for every CDR3 protein. The sample lists about 580,000 distinct CDR3 sequences, 47% occurring once. Sequences were obtained from blood. Every receptor here comes from a man older than 75 in good health.

The chain has TRBV27 and TRBJ1-1; 10 bases fit TRBD1. Germline V gene data show CDR1 as MNHEY and CDR2 as SMNVEV (reference sequence). The CDR3 totals 15 residues. The V segment lost 5 bases and the J segment 3 bases; nucleotides outside the gene matches: 6. The CDR3 region has the DNA TGTGCCAGCAGTCGGCGGGACAGGGGTGACACTGAAGCTTTCTTT. This codes for CASSRRDRGDTEAFF.

The rearrangement joins TRBV20-1 to TRBJ1-1; no definite D call. Trimming left V 0 bases short and J 7 bases short, with 9 bases between. The length of the CDR3 is 12 residues. Germline CDR1 and CDR2: DFQATT and SNEGSKA (reference sequence). CDR3 sequence: CSARDLHVEAFF. In DNA, the CDR3 is TGCAGTGCTAGAGATCTCCACGTTGAAGCTTTCTTT.

The rearrangement joins TRBV10-3 to TRBJ2-3; tentatively, D is TRBD1 (5 bases). Per the germline V gene, CDR1 is ENHRY and CDR2 is SYGVKD. The length of the CDR3 is 15 residues. Trimming stripped 3 bases from V and 3 bases from J, with 13 bases between. As DNA, the CDR3 is TGTGCCATCAGTGATCGACAGAACACTACAGATACGCAGTATTTT. Encoded protein: CAISDRQNTTDTQYF.

This chain uses TRBV28 with TRBJ2-1; 11 bases are shared with TRBD1. Germline trimming cut 6 bases from V and 4 bases from J; bases unmatched to any gene: 8. Germline CDR1 and CDR2: MDHEN and SYDVKM. This CDR3 has 16 amino acids. In nucleotides, the CDR3 is TGTGCCAGCAGCTCGGCCGGGACAGGGGGATACAATGAGCAGTTCTTC. Its translation is CASSSAGTGGYNEQFF.

This clonotype was recorded a few times. This sequence joins TRBV6-2 or TRBV6-3 and TRBJ1-1; 7 positions match TRBD1. After removal of 6 bases from V and 8 bases from J, the junction contained 12 bases not matched to a gene. The CDR3 loop spans 14 amino acids. Looked up from germline, CDR1 is MNHEY and CDR2 is SVGEGT. CDR3 protein: CASRKGQTPSEAFF. CDR3 in DNA: TGTGCCAGCAGAAAGGGACAGACCCCGTCCGAAGCTTTCTTT.

V is TRBV28 and J is TRBJ2-1, with D maybe TRBD2 (6 bases). Germline loops: CDR1 MDHEN, CDR2 SYDVKM. V lost 6 bases, J lost 3 bases, and 15 bases lay in between. This CDR3 is built from 15 residues. CDR3 DNA: TGTGCCAGCAGCCCGGGAGATGCCAGCTACAATGAGCAGTTCTTC. Residues: CASSPGDASYNEQFF.

The V and J genes are TRBV20-1 and TRBJ2-1; tentatively, D is TRBD2 (6 bases). Germline CDR1 and CDR2: DFQATT and SNEGSKA (reference sequence). The CDR3 consists of 13 residues. The V gene lost 3 bases and the J gene lost 5 bases, with 11 bases spanning the gap. CDR3 region: CSASGSGHNEQFF. The CDR3 DNA follows: TGCAGTGCTAGCGGGAGTGGGCACAATGAGCAGTTCTTC.

This clonotype was observed once. A much larger clone sits a single nucleotide away, making a read error possible. This chain joins TRBV7-2 and TRBJ2-5; no clear D. The better agreement between TRBJ2-1 and the DNA end casts doubt on the J call. Germline V CDR1 and CDR2: SGHTA, FQGNSA. This CDR3 has 14 residues. The CDR3 nucleotides read TGTGCCAGCAGCTATCGACCGAACCAAGAGACCCAGTTCTTC. As protein: CASSYRPNQETQFF.

The chain couples TRBV7-9 to TRBJ2-1; 7 bases are shared with TRBD2. The CDR3 sequence is 12 residues long. The trim removed 1 base at V and 15 bases at J, leaving 6 bases unmatched. The germline V gene has CDR1 SEHNR and CDR2 FQNEAQ (reference sequence). CDR3: CASSLGEGGLFF. The CDR3, as DNA: TGTGCCAGCAGCTTAGGGGAGGGAGGGCTGTTCTTC.

This chain joins TRBV20-1 and TRBJ2-3; 8 bases are shared with TRBD2. This CDR3 is built from 15 residues. Germline CDR1 DFQATT, CDR2 SNEGSKA (reference sequence). V lost 1 base and J lost 6; bases outside the gene matches: 9. The CDR3 spells CSARGAGGPRDTQYF. The CDR3 region has the DNA TGCAGTGCTAGAGGCGCGGGAGGCCCTCGGGATACGCAGTATTTT.

The chain has TRBV6-6 and TRBJ2-1; 10 nucleotides agree with TRBD2. This CDR3 has 13 amino acids. J was trimmed by 13 bases and V by 5 bases; bases with no gene match: 8. Germline V lookup: CDR1 MNHNY, CDR2 SVGAGI (reference sequence). This chain's CDR3 is CASSARTSGEQFF. CDR3 DNA: TGTGCCAGCAGTGCCCGGACTAGCGGAGAACAGTTCTTC.

This clonotype was found a few times. This chain joins TRBV21-1 and TRBJ1-1; no check of the table's D call, TRBD1, against the DNA was made. TRBV21-1 is described as a pseudogene. The CDR3 length is 18 residues. The CDR3 loop is CASSSLLVTGRMNTEAFF. Written as DNA, the CDR3 is TGTGCCAGCAGCTCCCTCCTTGTCACAGGGAGGATGAACACTGAAGCTTTCTTT.

The genes are TRBV7-2 and TRBJ2-3; 8 nucleotides align to TRBD2. Germline V gene data show CDR1 as SGHTA and CDR2 as FQGNSA. V dropped 5 bases and J dropped 9; count of bases not matched to a gene: 7. This CDR3 is built from 13 residues. This CDR3 reads CASSLTLAGTQYF. The CDR3 bases are TGTGCCAGCAGCCTAACTCTAGCGGGCACGCAGTATTTT.

The chain has TRBV4-3 and TRBJ2-7; either TRBD1 or TRBD2 may fit D (5 bases each). The end of the DNA aligns better with TRBJ2-5, so the J call may be wrong. The CDR3 loop spans 15 amino acids. Looked up from germline, CDR1 is LGHNA and CDR2 is YSLEER. CDR3 nucleotides: TGCGCCAGCAGCCAAGACTCGGGGCAACCGGAGACCCAGTACTTC. Its translation: CASSQDSGQPETQYF.

This clonotype has a count of ten or more. The rearrangement uses TRBV6-6 and TRBJ2-1; 12 bases match TRBD2. Trimming cost V 4 bases and J 9 bases; bases outside gene matches: 7. This CDR3 spans 15 amino acids. In germline, CDR1 is MNHNY, CDR2 SVGAGI (reference sequence). The CDR3 nucleotides are TGTGCCAGCAGTTCCCTAGCGGGAGGGTCCGGTGAGCAGTTCTTC. Its protein product is CASSSLAGGSGEQFF.

This clonotype was detected a few times. This rearrangement joins TRBV7-9 to TRBJ2-5; 9 bases match TRBD2. Per the germline V gene, CDR1 is SEHNR and CDR2 is FQNEAQ (reference sequence). After removal of 5 bases from V and 3 bases from J, the junction contained 7 bases not matched to a gene. This CDR3 is built from 15 residues. The CDR3 loop reads CASSPQRGEEETQYF. In DNA form, the CDR3 reads TGTGCCAGCAGCCCTCAGCGGGGGGAGGAAGAGACCCAGTACTTC.

V usage is TRBV20-1 and J usage is TRBJ1-5, with a weak D call TRBD1 (6 bases). The CDR3 is made up of 13 amino acids. From germline, CDR1 is DFQATT and CDR2 SNEGSKA (reference sequence). The V end lost 2 bases, the J end lost 8 bases, and 13 bases lay between the germline ends. The CDR3 sequence is CSARPQGGKPQHF. In DNA form, the CDR3 reads TGCAGTGCTAGACCACAGGGAGGGAAGCCCCAGCATTTT.

This clonotype turned up a few times. The chain couples TRBV4-1 to TRBJ1-5, with D possibly matching TRBD1 (6 bases). V shed 1 base and J shed 7 bases, with 14 bases lying between them. CDR1 MGHRA and CDR2 YSYEKL come from the germline V gene. This CDR3 has 15 residues. The CDR3 DNA is TGCGCCAGCAGCCAAGTCGAAGGGGGGCCCCAGCCCCAGCATTTT. Its translation: CASSQVEGGPQPQHF.

This sequence joins TRBV14 and TRBJ2-1; 11 positions match TRBD2. Germline-derived CDR1 and CDR2 are SGHDN and FVKESK. V was pared by 6 bases and J by 11 bases, with 12 bases of the junction left unmatched. The CDR3 extends over 15 amino acids. CDR3 amino acids: CASSPGLAGTGKQFF. The CDR3 DNA is TGTGCCAGCAGTCCTGGACTAGCGGGTACCGGAAAGCAGTTCTTC.

This chain uses TRBV28 with TRBJ1-5, with 9 positions matching TRBD1. CDR3 size: 16 residues. Germline loops: CDR1 MDHEN, CDR2 SYDVKM. The trim removed 6 bases at V and 6 bases at J, leaving 12 bases unmatched. CDR3 sequence: CASSPLDRGRSQPQHF. The CDR3 DNA reads TGTGCCAGCAGCCCCTTGGACAGGGGCCGTAGTCAGCCCCAGCATTTT.

This clonotype was found a few times. The chain carries TRBV20-1 and TRBJ2-7; D is uncertain. The germline V gene has CDR1 DFQATT and CDR2 SNEGSKA (reference sequence). Trimming shortened V by 6 bases and J by 4 bases, and 7 bases separated the two germline ends. The CDR3 extends over 10 amino acids. CDR3 protein: CSALQYEQYF. CDR3 nucleotide sequence: TGCAGTGCATTACAATACGAGCAGTACTTC.